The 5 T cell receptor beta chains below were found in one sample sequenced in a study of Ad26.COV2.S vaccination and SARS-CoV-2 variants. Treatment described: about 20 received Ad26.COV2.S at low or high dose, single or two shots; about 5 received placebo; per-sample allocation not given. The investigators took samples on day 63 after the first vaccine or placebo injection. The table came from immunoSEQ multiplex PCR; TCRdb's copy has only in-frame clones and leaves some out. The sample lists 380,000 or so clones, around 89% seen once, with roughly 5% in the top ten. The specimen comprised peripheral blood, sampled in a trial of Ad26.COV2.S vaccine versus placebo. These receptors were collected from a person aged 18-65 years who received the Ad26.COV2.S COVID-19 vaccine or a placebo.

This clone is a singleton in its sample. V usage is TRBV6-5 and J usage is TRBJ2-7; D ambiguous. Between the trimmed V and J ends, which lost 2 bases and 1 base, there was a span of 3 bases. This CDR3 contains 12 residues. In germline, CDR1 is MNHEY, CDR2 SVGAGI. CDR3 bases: TGTGCCAGCAGTTACGAGTCCTACGAGCAGTACTTC. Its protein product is CASSYESYEQYF.

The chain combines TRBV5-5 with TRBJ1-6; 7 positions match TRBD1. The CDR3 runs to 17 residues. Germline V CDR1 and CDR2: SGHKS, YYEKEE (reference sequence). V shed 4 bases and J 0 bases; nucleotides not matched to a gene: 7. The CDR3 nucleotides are TGTGCCAGCAGCACGCTACAGGGGAGCTCCTATAATTCACCCCTCCACTTT. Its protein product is CASSTLQGSSYNSPLHF. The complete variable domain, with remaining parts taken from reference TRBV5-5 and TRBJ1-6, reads DAGVTQSPTHLIKTRGQQVTLRCSPISGHKSVSWYQQVLGQGPQFIFQYYEKEERGRGNFPDRFSARQFPNYSSELNVNALLLGDSALYLCASSTLQGSSYNSPLHFGNGTRLTVT.

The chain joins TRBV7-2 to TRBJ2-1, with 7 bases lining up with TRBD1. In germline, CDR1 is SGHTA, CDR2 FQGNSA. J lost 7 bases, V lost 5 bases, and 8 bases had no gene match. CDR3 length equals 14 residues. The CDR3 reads CASSKATGLNEQFF. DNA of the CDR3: TGTGCCAGCAGCAAGGCGACAGGGTTAAATGAGCAGTTCTTC.

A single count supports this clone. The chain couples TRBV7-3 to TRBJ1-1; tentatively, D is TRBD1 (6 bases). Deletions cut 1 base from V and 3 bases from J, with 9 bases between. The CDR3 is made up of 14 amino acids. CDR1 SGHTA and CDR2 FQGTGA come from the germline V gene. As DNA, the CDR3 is TGTGCCAGCAGCTTAAATTCAGGGGACACTGAAGCTTTCTTT. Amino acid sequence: CASSLNSGDTEAFF.

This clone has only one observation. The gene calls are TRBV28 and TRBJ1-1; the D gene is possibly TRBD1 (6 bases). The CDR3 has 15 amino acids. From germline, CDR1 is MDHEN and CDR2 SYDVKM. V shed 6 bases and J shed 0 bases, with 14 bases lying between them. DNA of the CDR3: TGTGCCAGCAGCCCGACAGGAATCTTGAACACTGAAGCTTTCTTT. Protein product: CASSPTGILNTEAFF.